The TCR beta chain under discussion was sequenced for a study of T-cell memory formation after mild COVID-19. In the study overall: There were largely donor-specific TCR clusters. Points from the study as a whole: While clones contracting from day 15 to 85 were balanced between CD4 and CD8, later expanders leaned CD4+. Second-wave clones with a day 37 peak had unconfirmed SARS-CoV-2 specificity.

This clonotype was recorded many times. The antigen is not known. 5'RACE with constant-segment primers built TCRalpha and TCRbeta cDNA libraries with UMIs. One entry per CDR3 protein, called by TCRdb with MiXCR from the 5' RACE reads. The sample has around 100,000 distinct CDR3 sequences; around 10% are singletons. Trimming stripped 6 bases from V and 1 base from J, with 9 bases between. This CDR3 comprises 13 residues. The V gene's germline CDR1 is SQVTM and CDR2 ANQGSEA. This clonotype originated in a man between 18 and 35 years old who had mild COVID-19 (a few samples of this study predate the infection). Cell type and time point are not known. The V call is TRBV29-1, the J call TRBJ2-2, with D unresolved. Material: PBMCs or a T cell subset sorted from them (not recorded which). The CDR3 nucleotides read TGCAGCGTACCCGAAAAGAACACCGGGGAGCTGTTTTTT. Translation gives CSVPEKNTGELFF.